A selection of T cell receptor beta chains follows, all from one sample in a study of cytomegalovirus exposure and HLA in healthy donors. TCRdb's copy holds only in-frame clones and misses some; the assay was immunoSEQ multiplex PCR. The table shows hundreds of thousands of clones, with roughly 70% occurring only once. The sequenced sample consisted of PBMCs. Receptors were obtained from a man aged 40-49 years in good health and CMV-seropositive. Both conserved end residues are part of each CDR3.

v_gene,j_gene,CDR3aa
TRBV5-4,TRBJ1-2,CASSWDRGANYGYTF
TRBV6-1,TRBJ2-2,CASSDILAGVPSGTGELFF
TRBV7-3,TRBJ2-1,CASSLDRGTYNEQFF
TRBV6-1,TRBJ2-5,CASRELRTAQETQYF
TRBV28,TRBJ2-6,CASSVSQGRNSGANVLTF
TRBV5-4,TRBJ2-1,CASSLERAEQFF
TRBV5-4,TRBJ2-1,CASSGTSGGVNEQFF
TRBV25-1,TRBJ2-3,CASSELMGLGTPDTQYF
TRBV30,TRBJ2-7,CAWSTSWTGSDYEQYF
TRBV28,TRBJ2-7,CASSSRDRGLVNQEQYF
TRBV7-2,TRBJ1-2,CASSLAVTPAYGYTF
TRBV7-2,TRBJ2-3,CASSFHSGADTQYF
TRBV7-9,TRBJ2-2,CASSLVPGPRGTGELFF